Each of the 24 T cell receptor beta chains below was sequenced from the same sample in a study of T cell changes during pregnancy in multiple sclerosis. Clones were sequenced by immunoSEQ multiplex PCR, and TCRdb holds only the in-frame ones, with some missing. The sample lists about 31,000 clones, roughly nine tenths occurring once. The specimen comprised CD8+ T cells from peripheral blood mononuclear cells, sampled in the second trimester of pregnancy. The receptor set was obtained from a female donor with multiple sclerosis, enrolled in a pregnancy study.

The V and J genes are TRBV19 and TRBJ2-1; TRBD2 aligns across 7 bases. Germline V gene data show CDR1 as LNHDA and CDR2 as SQIVND (reference sequence). Trimming at V came to 3 bases and at J to 0 bases, leaving 2 bases not matched to a gene. The CDR3 covers 15 residues. CDR3 protein: CASSMASGSYNEQFF. CDR3 nucleotides: TGTGCCAGTAGTATGGCTAGCGGCTCCTACAATGAGCAGTTCTTC. The full variable domain, rest sourced from reference TRBV19 and TRBJ2-1, is DGGITQSPKYLFRKEGQNVTLSCEQNLNHDAMYWYRQDPGQGLRLIYYSQIVNDFQKGDIAEGYSVSREKKESFPLTVTSAQKNPTAFYLCASSMASGSYNEQFFGPGTRLTVL.

V gene TRBV6-5 combines with J gene TRBJ2-7; 9 nucleotides align to TRBD1. The CDR3 is made up of 14 amino acids. V was pared by 6 bases and J by 5 bases, with 8 bases of the junction left unmatched. CDR1 and CDR2 from the germline V gene are MNHEY and SVGAGI. The CDR3 is CASSPAGTGNEQYF. Here the CDR3 DNA reads TGTGCCAGCAGCCCCGCCGGGACAGGGAACGAGCAGTACTTC.

This sequence joins TRBV7-2 and TRBJ2-7; D gene ambiguous. CDR1 is SGHTA and CDR2 is FQGNSA in the germline V gene. With 1 base removed from V and 3 bases from J, the gap between germline ends came to 10 bases. This CDR3 spans 14 amino acids. CDR3 nucleotide sequence: TGTGCCAGCAGCTTAGGAAGCGTTCTCTACGAGCAGTACTTC. The encoded protein is CASSLGSVLYEQYF.

This chain links TRBV30 with TRBJ2-3; 11 bases are shared with TRBD2. The CDR3 totals 13 residues. From germline, CDR1 is GTSNPN and CDR2 SVGIG (reference sequence). V shed 3 bases, J shed 6 bases, and the junction held 2 bases outside the gene matches. The DNA for the CDR3 is TGTGCCTGGAGACTAGCGGGAGTGGATACGCAGTATTTT. It encodes CAWRLAGVDTQYF. The entire variable domain, with the rest obtained from reference TRBV30 and TRBJ2-3, is as follows: SQTIHQWPATLVQPVGSPLSLECTVEGTSNPNLYWYRQAAGRGLQLLFYSVGIGQISSEVPQNLSASRPQDRQFILSSKKLLLSDSGFYLCAWRLAGVDTQYFGPGTRLTVL.

V and J are TRBV27 and TRBJ1-2, with TRBD1 identical over 9 bases. V gave up 0 bases and J gave up 2 bases; unmatched junction bases: 7. CDR1 is MNHEY and CDR2 is SMNVEV in the germline V gene (reference sequence). The CDR3 runs 17 residues. CDR3 bases: TGTGCCAGCAGTTTATCGTTAGGGACAGGGTTGAACTATGGCTACACCTTC. Translated: CASSLSLGTGLNYGYTF.

This chain links TRBV5-4 with TRBJ2-3; 7 bases align to TRBD2. CDR3 length: 13 amino acids. CDR1 is SGHNT and CDR2 is YYREEE in the germline V gene (reference sequence). V lost 4 bases and J lost 6; bases outside the gene matches: 5. The CDR3 DNA follows: TGTGCCAGCAGCCCGACTAGCTCGGATACGCAGTATTTT. Its translation is CASSPTSSDTQYF.

The rearrangement links TRBV2 to TRBJ1-1; 9 bases map to TRBD1. This CDR3 has 19 residues. CDR1 SNHLY and CDR2 FYNNEI come from the germline V gene. With 4 bases clipped from V and 0 bases from J, the junction kept 15 bases outside the gene matches. The CDR3, as DNA: TGTGCCAGCAGTGTGGGCCGGGACAGGGCTATATCCATGAACACTGAAGCTTTCTTT. Translating it yields CASSVGRDRAISMNTEAFF.

The chain recombines TRBV10-2 with TRBJ1-5; 8 positions match TRBD1. V lost 6 bases and J lost 7; bases outside the gene matches: 5. Germline V CDR1 and CDR2: WSHSY, SAAADI. The CDR3 covers 13 residues. CDR3 loop: CASSPDRGQPQHF. The CDR3 DNA reads as TGCGCCAGCAGCCCCGACAGGGGCCAGCCCCAGCATTTT.

The chain recombines TRBV4-1 with TRBJ2-5; TRBD2 aligns across 8 bases. This CDR3 spans 14 amino acids. Germline lookup yields CDR1 MGHRA and CDR2 YSYEKL. Trimming took 0 bases from V and 5 from J; bases not matched to a gene: 2. CDR3 sequence reads: CASSQDSGAETQYF. The CDR3 region has the DNA TGCGCCAGCAGCCAAGATAGCGGGGCGGAGACCCAGTACTTC.

The chain couples TRBV30 to TRBJ2-1; TRBD2 agrees at 7 bases. From germline, CDR1 is GTSNPN and CDR2 SVGIG (reference sequence). This CDR3 comprises 13 residues. With V trimmed by 4 bases and J by 4 bases, 4 bases remained unmatched. The CDR3 loop is CAWNREDYNEQFF. Here the CDR3 DNA reads TGTGCCTGGAATCGGGAGGATTACAATGAGCAGTTCTTC.

This chain uses TRBV19 with TRBJ2-1, with D maybe TRBD1 (5 bases). The CDR3 totals 15 residues. V gave up 5 bases and J gave up 6 bases, with 17 bases separating them. Per germline, CDR1 LNHDA and CDR2 SQIVND (reference sequence). The CDR3 sequence: CASSVRRAVSNEQFF. The DNA for the CDR3 is TGTGCCAGTAGTGTACGCAGGGCGGTATCCAATGAGCAGTTCTTC.

This chain connects TRBV28 to TRBJ2-7, with TRBD2 as a possible D gene (6 bases). Germline V gene lookup returns CDR1 MDHEN and CDR2 SYDVKM. V was pared by 10 bases and J by 2 bases, with 12 bases between. This CDR3 contains 12 residues. The CDR3 loop is CAISSATYEQYF. CDR3 DNA sequence: TGTGCCATCTCTAGCGCTACCTACGAGCAGTACTTC.

To note about this clone: One end of the junction does not line up with germline, which may come from a read error. The CDR3 DNA sequence: TGTGCCAGCAGCTTAGGAAGGGGGCAAGGGACCCAGTACTTC. Residues: CASSLGRGQGTQYF. This chain connects TRBV7-9 to TRBJ2-5; 7 bases align to TRBD1. The CDR3 is made up of 14 amino acids. Germline CDR1 reads SEHNR; CDR2 reads FQNEAQ (reference sequence).

The V gene is TRBV11-2, the J gene TRBJ2-1; TRBD2 matches 8 bases. Per germline, CDR1 SGHAT and CDR2 FQNNGV. The junction had 15 bases not matched to a gene; V was cut back by 5 bases and J by 9 bases. The CDR3 runs to 16 residues. The CDR3 sequence is CASSQGPGLGNSEQFF. The CDR3 DNA is TGTGCCAGCAGCCAAGGGCCGGGACTAGGGAATAGTGAGCAGTTCTTC.

The chain couples TRBV29-1 to TRBJ1-4; perhaps TRBD1 as D (5 bases). Germline lookup yields CDR1 SQVTM and CDR2 ANQGSEA. V lost 6 bases, J lost 10 bases, and 12 bases lay in between. This CDR3 contains 11 residues. The CDR3 sequence is CSVTDSGKLFF. CDR3 in DNA: TGCAGCGTCACCGACAGTGGAAAACTGTTTTTT.

The rearrangement uses TRBV7-9 and TRBJ2-7, with D possibly matching TRBD2 (5 bases). Between the trimmed V and J ends, which lost 7 bases and 3 bases, there was a span of 10 bases. CDR1 is SEHNR, CDR2 FQNEAQ, per germline (reference sequence). The CDR3 length is 12 residues. CDR3 sequence reads: CASTNRDYEQYF. The CDR3 DNA reads TGTGCCAGCACCAACCGGGACTACGAGCAGTACTTC.

V and J are TRBV9 and TRBJ2-1; D unresolved. The V and J ends lost 0 bases and 4 bases respectively, with 11 bases between them. This CDR3 contains 15 residues. Germline lookup yields CDR1 SGDLS and CDR2 YYNGEE. CDR3 nucleotide sequence: TGTGCCAGCAGCGTAGCGGAGACCCTTTACAATGAGCAGTTCTTC. Its translation is CASSVAETLYNEQFF.

The chain couples TRBV2 to TRBJ2-3; D remains ambiguous. Trimming shortened V by 5 bases and J by 0 bases, and 6 bases separated the two germline ends. The CDR3 totals 13 residues. Germline assignment: CDR1 SNHLY and CDR2 FYNNEI. DNA of the CDR3: TGTGCCAGCAGTCCAATTAGCACAGATACGCAGTATTTT. Protein product: CASSPISTDTQYF.

The gene calls are TRBV5-1 and TRBJ2-3; tentatively, D is TRBD1 (6 bases). Germline assignment: CDR1 SGHRS and CDR2 YFSETQ. V lost 2 bases and J 3 bases, leaving 19 bases between the germline ends. The CDR3 sequence is 17 residues long. CDR3 DNA: TGCGCCAGCAGCTTCGTAGACAGGCTTTACGCAACAGATACGCAGTATTTT. Its translation: CASSFVDRLYATDTQYF.

The chain has TRBV19 and TRBJ2-7; 10 bases agree with TRBD1. From germline, CDR1 is LNHDA and CDR2 SQIVND (reference sequence). V shed 5 bases and J 2 bases; nucleotides not matched to a gene: 9. The CDR3 contains 16 residues. For the CDR3, the DNA is TGTGCCAGTAGTTCACAGACAGGGGGCGACCCCTACGAGCAGTACTTC. This sequence encodes CASSSQTGGDPYEQYF.

The rearrangement links TRBV5-8 to TRBJ2-7; possible D gene TRBD2, 6 bases. The CDR3 length is 15 residues. Germline V CDR1 and CDR2: SGHTS, YDEGEE. V was cut by 5 bases and J by 0 bases, with 15 bases left in between. CDR3 DNA: TGTGCCAGCAGTCTAGGGCGGGGAGGCTCCTACGAGCAGTACTTC. It codes for CASSLGRGGSYEQYF.

The chain links TRBV27 to TRBJ2-7, with TRBD1 identical over 7 bases. The CDR3 length is 13 residues. V was clipped by 2 bases and J by 2 bases; unmatched bases: 0. The germline CDR1 and CDR2 sequences are MNHEY and SMNVEV (reference sequence). The CDR3 loop reads CASSLGTAYEQYF. The CDR3 DNA is TGTGCCAGCAGTTTAGGGACAGCCTACGAGCAGTACTTC.

This clone was observed a single time. This chain connects TRBV20-1 to TRBJ2-7, with D unresolved. This CDR3 contains 10 residues. V gave up 6 bases and J gave up 6 bases, with 9 bases separating them. The V gene's germline CDR1 is DFQATT and CDR2 SNEGSKA (reference sequence). The CDR3 DNA reads TGCAGTGCCCCGCGGTCCGAGCAGTACTTC. Its translation is CSAPRSEQYF.

The CDR3 region is CASSAIDPGTASTDTQYF. As DNA, the CDR3 is TGTGCCAGCAGCGCTATAGACCCAGGGACAGCTAGCACAGATACGCAGTATTTT. The chain employs TRBV7-9 and TRBJ2-3; 7 bases line up with TRBD1. The CDR3 covers 18 residues. Germline trimming cut 5 bases from V and 0 bases from J; bases unmatched to any gene: 14. Per the germline V gene, CDR1 is SEHNR and CDR2 is FQNEAQ (reference sequence).